Listed below are T cell receptor beta chains from one sample, sequenced in a study of identical twins. TCRdb analysed the 5' RACE reads with MiXCR anew, one entry per CDR3 protein. The data show fewer than 500,000 distinct CDR3 sequences, with roughly an eighth seen just once and approximately 0.98% held by the top ten. This sample was shared with a second study, whose subject was yellow fever vaccine responses in identical twins.

Sequences were obtained from CD4+ T cells sorted from blood. All receptors come from a woman between 18 and 30 years old in good health. Each CDR3 is given without its conserved first and last residue. D genes are given only for firm matches. Clone size is given for some rows only: seen once, a few or many times, or a class if the clone is expanded.

V,J,D,size,CDR3
TRBV5-1,TRBJ2-4,-,few,ASSLEVSKNIQY
TRBV11-2,TRBJ2-7,TRBD1,-,ASSLTGAYDYEQY
TRBV5-5,TRBJ2-1,-,few,ASSLGRQRTYNEQF
TRBV3-1,TRBJ2-2,TRBD2,-,ASSSTSGAANTGELF
TRBV6-1,TRBJ2-2,-,few,ASRRGGTGELF
TRBV5-1,TRBJ2-7,TRBD1,-,ASSMGQGGHEQY
TRBV27,TRBJ2-3,TRBD1,many,ASSSGTGHTDTQY
TRBV30,TRBJ2-7,-,few,AWGWGGQRGYEQY
TRBV28,TRBJ2-1,TRBD2,few,ASSFTSGGAYRNEQF
TRBV10-3,TRBJ2-5,TRBD1,few,AISPTGAQETQY
TRBV11-3,TRBJ2-1,TRBD2,-,ASSFGGAGGNEQF
TRBV30,TRBJ2-1,-,-,AWSGSFGAASYNEQF
TRBV7-6,TRBJ1-2,-,-,ASSRSDRILA
TRBV11-3,TRBJ2-1,-,-,ASSLNPIPYNEQF
TRBV7-2,TRBJ2-3,-,few,ASSFRRGAIDTQY
TRBV7-2,TRBJ2-3,TRBD2,few,ASSLVSLAGSTDTQY
TRBV4-3,TRBJ2-7,TRBD2,few,ASSQASLAGGYEQY
TRBV7-9,TRBJ2-1,TRBD2,-,ASGASGWNEQF
TRBV9,TRBJ2-5,TRBD1,-,ASSVATPGTGGNQETQY
TRBV10-3,TRBJ2-4,-,few,AISESGQRANNIQY
TRBV5-1,TRBJ2-7,-,-,ASSLGASRYEQY
TRBV28,TRBJ2-5,TRBD1,-,ASSSTGGQGGETQY
TRBV10-1,TRBJ2-1,TRBD2,-,ASSETGRGDEQF
TRBV14,TRBJ2-7,-,many,ASGWDSYEQY